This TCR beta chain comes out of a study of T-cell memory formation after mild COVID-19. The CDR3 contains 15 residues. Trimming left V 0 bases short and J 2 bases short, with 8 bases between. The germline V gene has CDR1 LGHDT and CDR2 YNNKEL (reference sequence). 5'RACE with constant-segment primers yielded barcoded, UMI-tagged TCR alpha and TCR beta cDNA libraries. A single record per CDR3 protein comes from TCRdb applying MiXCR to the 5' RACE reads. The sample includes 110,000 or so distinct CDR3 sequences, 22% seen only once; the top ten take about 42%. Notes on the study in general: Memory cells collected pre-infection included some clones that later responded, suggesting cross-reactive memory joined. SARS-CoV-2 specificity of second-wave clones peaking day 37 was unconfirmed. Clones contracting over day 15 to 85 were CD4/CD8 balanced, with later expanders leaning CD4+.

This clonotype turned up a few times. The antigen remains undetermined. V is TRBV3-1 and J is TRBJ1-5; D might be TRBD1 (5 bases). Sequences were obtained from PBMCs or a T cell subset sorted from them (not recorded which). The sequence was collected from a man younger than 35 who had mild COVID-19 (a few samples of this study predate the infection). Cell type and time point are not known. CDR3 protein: CASSQDGHRNQPQHF. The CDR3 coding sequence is TGTGCCAGCAGCCAAGACGGACACCGCAATCAGCCCCAGCATTTT.